This T cell receptor (beta chain) was retrieved from a study of blood T cell repertoires in COVID-19. About the research overall: PBMCs, B-cell-depleted T cells, or T cells were the source of the cDNA or gDNA that made up the material.

The germline V gene encodes CDR1 MNHEY and CDR2 SVGAGI. V lost 5 bases, J lost 3 bases, and 9 bases lay in between. This CDR3 comprises 13 residues. Authors' processing steps: Reference gene primers were amplified, and this amplification served to estimate nucleated cell counts. TCRdb keeps only in-frame clones here, not all; method: immunoSEQ multiplex PCR. The DNA was the basis for D and trimming; V, J and clone size are from that table. The table has 200,000 to 300,000 clones, 87% seen once. The J gene is TRBJ2-3, the V gene TRBV6-5, with D tentatively TRBD2 (5 bases). Specimen: peripheral blood. The TCR comes from a woman between 50 and 59 years old with acute or convalescent COVID-19. The CDR3 loop reads CASSRGFTDTQYF. For the CDR3, the DNA is TGTGCCAGCAGTCGGGGATTTACAGATACGCAGTATTTT.